This is a list of T cell receptor beta chains from one sample in a study of CD8 T cells in ankylosing spondylitis. TCRdb analysed the 5' RACE reads with MiXCR anew, one entry per CDR3 protein. Of hundreds of thousands of distinct CDR3 sequences in the sample, around 9.1% were seen once. The specimen was blood, either unsorted or a sorted T cell fraction (not recorded which). The receptor set was obtained from a male donor with ankylosing spondylitis or in good health (not recorded which). The CDR3 runs from the conserved cysteine through the conserved F or W. A D gene is named only where the DNA matches it firmly. Clone size is shown for a subset of rows, as once, few, many or a class of expanded clone.

v_gene	d_gene	j_gene	abundance	CDR3nt	CDR3aa
TRBV6-2/TRBV6-3	TRBD2	TRBJ2-1	NA	TGTGCCACGACTAGCGGGAGGTACAATGAGCAGTTCTTC	CATTSGRYNEQFF
TRBV20-1	NA	TRBJ2-1	many	TGCAGTGCTAGTCTGGGCATGTTGGTGGGCAATGAGCAGTTCTTC	CSASLGMLVGNEQFF
TRBV4-3	NA	TRBJ1-5	few	TGCGCCAGCAGCCAAGTCATAAATAGTCAGCCCCAGCATTTT	CASSQVINSQPQHF
TRBV12-3/TRBV12-4	NA	TRBJ1-1	many	TGTGCCAGCAGTTACGACCCCTCGAACACTGAAGCTTTCTTT	CASSYDPSNTEAFF
TRBV20-1	NA	TRBJ2-1	many	TGCAGTGCTAGAGATAGGGTAGCCCACAATGAGCAGTTCTTC	CSARDRVAHNEQFF
TRBV7-6	NA	TRBJ2-5	many	TGTGCCAGCAGCTTAGGGGACCTCCTACAAGAGACCCAGTACTTC	CASSLGDLLQETQYF
TRBV6-2/TRBV6-3	NA	TRBJ2-7	many	TGTGCCAGCAGGGGATACGAGCAGTACTTC	CASRGYEQYF
TRBV12-3/TRBV12-4	NA	TRBJ2-5	many	TGTGCCAGCAGTGTCGGGACGGGCGTTGAGACCCAGTACTTC	CASSVGTGVETQYF
TRBV29-1	TRBD1	TRBJ2-2	many	TGCAGCGTCCAGGGACAGGGTGATACCGGGGAGCTGTTTTTT	CSVQGQGDTGELFF
TRBV20-1	NA	TRBJ1-5	many	TGCAGTGCCCTCGGGGGGTTAGAGCGCAATCAGCCCCAGCATTTT	CSALGGLERNQPQHF
TRBV20-1	TRBD2	TRBJ2-7	many	TGCAGTGCTAGACCCCAGGAGAGCGGGAGCGACGAGCAGTACTTC	CSARPQESGSDEQYF
TRBV10-3	NA	TRBJ2-6	NA	TGTGCCATCAGTGACCCCCCGGGGAAATCTGGGGCCAACGTCCTGACTTTC	CAISDPPGKSGANVLTF
TRBV7-9	TRBD1	TRBJ1-1	NA	TGTGCCAGCAGCTTAGTGAGACAGGGGCTAAACACTGAAGCTTTCTTT	CASSLVRQGLNTEAFF
TRBV7-9	NA	TRBJ1-2	many	TGTGCCAGCAGCTTGTCAGACAGAGGATATGGCTACACCTTC	CASSLSDRGYGYTF
TRBV12-3/TRBV12-4	NA	TRBJ1-1	many	TGTGCCAGCAGACCGGGACACGCGAACACTGAAGCTTTCTTT	CASRPGHANTEAFF
TRBV12-3/TRBV12-4	NA	TRBJ2-1	NA	TGTGCCAGCAGCAGAGCACGCGGGTTATACAATGAGCAGTTCTTC	CASSRARGLYNEQFF
TRBV20-1	TRBD2	TRBJ2-1	many	TGCAGTGCTAGAGACGGGACTAGCGGGAGCCTAACAAACCGCAATGAGCAGTTCTTC	CSARDGTSGSLTNRNEQFF
TRBV6-2/TRBV6-3	NA	TRBJ2-3	many	TGTGCCAGCAGTTACCGGGACCGAACCACAGATACGCAGTATTTT	CASSYRDRTTDTQYF
TRBV5-1	NA	TRBJ2-5	many	TGCGCCAGCAGCTTGTCGGTAGATATCGAGACCCAGTACTTC	CASSLSVDIETQYF
TRBV5-5	NA	TRBJ1-1	many	TGTGCCAGCGGCCCGCTGGGGGATATGAACACTGAAGCTTTCTTT	CASGPLGDMNTEAFF
TRBV20-1	NA	TRBJ1-6	many	TGCAGTGCTAGAGCCGTTGCAGATAATTCACCCCTCCACTTT	CSARAVADNSPLHF
TRBV5-1	NA	TRBJ2-7	many	TGCGCCAGCAGCTTGGGGTTCCGTTTGGGCGAGCAGTACTTC	CASSLGFRLGEQYF
TRBV12-3/TRBV12-4	TRBD2	TRBJ2-7	many	TGTGCCAGCAGCCCGCAAGGACTAGCGGGGGGGCGACCCTACGAGCAGTACTTC	CASSPQGLAGGRPYEQYF
TRBV7-9	NA	TRBJ1-1	many	TGTGCCAGCAGCTTACAGGGGATGACTGAAGCTTTCTTT	CASSLQGMTEAFF
TRBV10-3	NA	TRBJ1-3	many	TGTGCCATCAGTGGAACCTCTGGAAACACCATATATTTT	CAISGTSGNTIYF
TRBV5-4	NA	TRBJ2-1	few	TGTGCCAGCAGCTCTAGAGGACAGGGATACTCTAGCGGGACGTACAATGAGCAGTTCTTC	CASSSRGQGYSSGTYNEQFF
TRBV20-1	NA	TRBJ2-6	many	TGCAGTGCTACGGGACTCTCTGGGGCCAACGTCCTGACTTTC	CSATGLSGANVLTF
TRBV7-8	TRBD2	TRBJ2-5	NA	TGTGCCAGCAGCTTAAGAACTAGCGGGGGTCCCCTGGGGGAGACCCAGTACTTC	CASSLRTSGGPLGETQYF
TRBV3-1	NA	TRBJ1-5	many	TGTGCCAGCAGCCCCAACCCTCTAAACAATCAGCCCCAGCATTTT	CASSPNPLNNQPQHF
TRBV29-1	TRBD1	TRBJ1-2	NA	TGCAGCGTTTATCGGACAGGGGGAGGCTACACCTTC	CSVYRTGGGYTF
TRBV7-9	NA	TRBJ2-7	many	TGTGCCAGCGGGTCTCGGGAGATCCCCTACGAGCAGTACTTC	CASGSREIPYEQYF
TRBV7-8	NA	TRBJ2-5	many	TGTGCCAGCAGCCCCTCTATCCGGGAGACCCAGTACTTC	CASSPSIRETQYF
TRBV7-3	NA	TRBJ2-2	many	TGTGCCAGCAGCTTTCACCAGGGACGGGAGCTGTTTTTT	CASSFHQGRELFF
TRBV5-1	NA	TRBJ2-3	few	TGCGCCAGCAGCTTGGAGGCAGGGAGGTCAGATACGCAGTATTTT	CASSLEAGRSDTQYF
TRBV20-1	TRBD2	TRBJ2-4	many	TGCAGTGCTAGTTCTTCTTCCGGGACTAGCGGGAGAGTGGACATTCAGTACTTC	CSASSSSGTSGRVDIQYF
TRBV19	NA	TRBJ1-1	many	TGTGCCAGTAGTAGTCGGGGAGGGAACACTGAAGCTTTCTTT	CASSSRGGNTEAFF
TRBV9	NA	TRBJ1-3	many	TGTGCCAGCAGCGCCGGGGACTCTGGAAACACCATATATTTT	CASSAGDSGNTIYF